A selection of T cell receptor beta chains follows, all from one sample in a study of PD-L1 blockade in urothelial cancer. Generated by immunoSEQ multiplex PCR, the TCRdb table keeps only in-frame clones and is missing some. The sample holds about 49,000 clones; about four fifths are singletons and the top ten take 10%. The sample was PBMCs, taken around atezolizumab (anti-PD-L1) treatment. These TCRs come from a man in his 70s with urothelial cancer. Each CDR3 is given with its conserved first and last residue.

j_call v_call cdr3_aa
TRBJ2-7 TRBV19 CASSIDRWGPRSYEQYF
TRBJ2-2 TRBV5-1 CASSSPGTPNTGELFF
TRBJ2-7 TRBV11-3 CASSFGTGYEQYF
TRBJ2-7 TRBV5-1 CASSLALAGVESYEQYF
TRBJ2-1 TRBV19 CASSPPTSGPFNEQFF
TRBJ1-4 TRBV5-1 CASSPATGVNEKLFF
TRBJ2-1 TRBV5-1 CASSYSGRQPYNEQFF
TRBJ1-2 TRBV7-6 CASSLGTGGSSYGYTF
TRBJ2-1 TRBV7-9 CASSSGSGRGYNEQFF
TRBJ2-1 TRBV4-1 CASSLTALTGSLANEQFF
TRBJ1-5 TRBV6-5 CASSYHSNQPQHF
TRBJ2-4 TRBV12-5 CASGFAGEENIQYF
TRBJ2-7 TRBV6-6 CASSYPPGQVYEQYF
TRBJ2-5 TRBV5-6 CASSLTGLAGARTQYF
TRBJ1-2 TRBV28 CASSDLSGQGARANYGYTF
TRBJ2-7 TRBV5-1 CASSLRQGASYEQYF
TRBJ1-1 TRBV7-9 CASSHDRGPRGAEAFF
TRBJ2-1 TRBV5-1 CASSEETEYNEQFF
TRBJ2-7 TRBV21-1 CASSKARATYEQYF
TRBJ1-4 TRBV2 CASSEEGALREKLFF
TRBJ1-2 TRBV2 CASSSEQGAGYGYTF
TRBJ1-3 TRBV18 CASSQMTGRFGNTIYF
TRBJ1-2 TRBV30 CAWSVRGLYGYTF
TRBJ2-7 TRBV11-2 CASTQGVSGGYEQYF
TRBJ2-7 TRBV29-1 CSVDGTSGRKEQYF
TRBJ2-5 TRBV7-9 CASNGETQYF
TRBJ2-1 TRBV6-6 CASSYPVGNDEQFF
TRBJ2-7 TRBV5-8 CASSLAFTGSYEQYF
TRBJ2-3 TRBV19 CASSKSRLAFTDTQYF
TRBJ1-3 TRBV28 CASSSPSTGYSGNTIYF
TRBJ1-2 TRBV10-2 CASSELPTGNTVNYGYTF
TRBJ2-2 TRBV19 CASSNRDYNTGELFF
TRBJ2-3 TRBV9 CASSITSGGDTQYF
TRBJ2-1 TRBV27 CASSYDRALYNEQFF
TRBJ2-7 TRBV28 CASSRTGGGYEQYF
TRBJ1-3 TRBV10-3 CAISDRLPHSGNTIYF
TRBJ2-1 TRBV4-2 CASSQVRGSYNEQFF
TRBJ2-7 TRBV28 CASITLGQGGGVEQYF
TRBJ2-1 TRBV5-6 CASRPTSGRAISENEQFF
TRBJ1-4 TRBV18 CASSGGVATNEKLFF
TRBJ2-3 TRBV2 CASSETGLNTDTQYF
TRBJ2-5 TRBV28 CASSSGGVETQYF
TRBJ1-2 TRBV18 CASSPTGEYGYTF
TRBJ2-3 TRBV5-1 CASVNGTGYSTQYF
TRBJ2-3 TRBV2 CASSVDRGISDTQYF
TRBJ1-3 TRBV11-2 CASSLARTGSNTIYF
TRBJ2-6 TRBV6-5 CASTAGAVGANVLTF
TRBJ1-2 TRBV7-9 CASSGETGSYGYTF
TRBJ1-1 TRBV10-2 CASSATGDLLNTEAFF
TRBJ1-2 TRBV6-1 CASSGVGTGSFYGYTF
TRBJ1-1 TRBV6-1 CASSEVTGGAWAFF
TRBJ2-1 TRBV28 CASSLGQGYEQFF
TRBJ2-5 TRBV10-2 CASSEWGERETQYF
TRBJ2-2 TRBV7-9 CASSSRLAGGPGGPGELFF
TRBJ2-7 TRBV9 CASSVGSAGGEQYF
TRBJ2-7 TRBV28 CASSSGGGGTYEQYF